The sequence of this T cell receptor beta chain was determined in a study of CD8+CD57+ T cells in acquired aplastic anemia. Findings of the study overall: Approximately 27 CD8+ CDR3 sequences occurred in both the patients and the controls. Patients and controls had CD8+ Simpson's diversity values that were not significantly distinct.

Using genomic DNA as the template, TCR beta VDJ and CDR3 profiling was carried out. Via MiXCR, TCRdb re-called the reads, giving one row per CDR3 protein. The sample shows over 150,000 distinct CDR3 sequences, around 50% of them seen only once. Remarks on this clonotype: The antigen is undetermined.

Germline V gene data show CDR1 as LNHNV and CDR2 as YYDKDF (reference sequence). The CDR3 length is 17 residues. J was trimmed by 7 bases and V by 3 bases; bases with no gene match: 11. The clonotype was recovered from a human donor in good health, serving as a control. V is TRBV15 and J is TRBJ1-6; 8 bases match TRBD1. Input material: sorted CD4+, CD8+, or CD8+CD57+ T cells (not recorded which) from PBMCs. CDR3 sequence: CATSSKWTGLGNSPLHF. The CDR3 nucleotides read TGTGCCACCAGCAGTAAATGGACAGGGCTCGGGAATTCACCCCTCCACTTT.